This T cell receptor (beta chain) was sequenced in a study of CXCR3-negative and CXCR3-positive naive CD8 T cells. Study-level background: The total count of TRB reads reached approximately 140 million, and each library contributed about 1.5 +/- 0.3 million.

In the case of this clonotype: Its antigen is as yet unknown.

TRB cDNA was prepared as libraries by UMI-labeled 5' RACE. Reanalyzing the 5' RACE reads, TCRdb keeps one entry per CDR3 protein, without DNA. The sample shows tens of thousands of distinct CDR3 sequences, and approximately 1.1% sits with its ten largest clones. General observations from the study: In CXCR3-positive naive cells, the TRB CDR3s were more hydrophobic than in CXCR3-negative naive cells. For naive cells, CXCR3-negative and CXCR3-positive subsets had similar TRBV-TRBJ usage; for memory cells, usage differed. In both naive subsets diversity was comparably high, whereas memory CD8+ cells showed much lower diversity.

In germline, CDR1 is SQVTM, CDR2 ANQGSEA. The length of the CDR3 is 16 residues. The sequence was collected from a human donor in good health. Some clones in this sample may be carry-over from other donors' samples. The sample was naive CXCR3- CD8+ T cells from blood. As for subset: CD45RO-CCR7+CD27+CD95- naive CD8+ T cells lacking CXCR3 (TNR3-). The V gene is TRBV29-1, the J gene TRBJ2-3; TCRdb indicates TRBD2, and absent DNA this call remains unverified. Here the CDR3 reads CSVEGETSGTTDTQYF.